Shown below are 10 T cell receptor beta chains from a single sample sequenced in a study of T cells after yellow fever vaccination. Each CDR3 protein gets one entry after TCRdb re-called the 5' RACE reads with MiXCR. This sample has more than 25,000 distinct CDR3 sequences, with 5% to 6% found just once. The sequences come from PBMCs, either bulk or a sorted T-cell subset (CD4+, CD8+, memory, or dextramer-sorted; not recorded which), collected 15 days after the yellow fever booster vaccination. The source of these receptors is a man aged 30-40 years who received the YFV17D yellow fever vaccine.

This clonotype was picked up many times. The J gene is TRBJ1-2, the V gene TRBV20-1, with 7 bases aligning to TRBD1. The CDR3 sequence is 14 residues long. Losses at the gene ends were 4 bases for V and 2 bases for J; bases not matched to a gene: 7. Germline loops: CDR1 DFQATT, CDR2 SNEGSKA (reference sequence). CDR3 coding DNA: TGCAGTGCTAAAGAGGGGGCAGCAAACTATGGCTACACCTTC. It translates to CSAKEGAANYGYTF.

This clonotype occurred many times. V usage is TRBV20-1 and J usage is TRBJ2-3, with TRBD2 identical over 10 bases. CDR1 is DFQATT and CDR2 is SNEGSKA in the germline V gene (reference sequence). With V trimmed by 6 bases and J by 4 bases, 10 bases remained unmatched. The CDR3 totals 15 residues. CDR3 in amino acids: CSAGESGRVADTQYF. The DNA of the CDR3 is TGCAGTGCGGGAGAGAGCGGGAGGGTGGCAGATACGCAGTATTTT.

The table lists this clonotype with many counts. V is TRBV29-1 and J is TRBJ2-3; D unclear. The CDR3 has 14 amino acids. Germline CDR1 is SQVTM and CDR2 is ANQGSEA. Trimming took off 0 bases at V and 1 base at J, with 8 bases between the two ends. CDR3 coding DNA: TGCAGCGTTGAAGAATGGAGCGGCACAGATACGCAGTATTTT. It codes for CSVEEWSGTDTQYF.

On this clonotype: A clone one base away is much larger, so this may be a read error. The CDR3: CASSQDPRGRKKLFF. The CDR3, as DNA: TGTGCCAGCAGCCAAGATCCCAGGGGGCGCAAAAAACTGTTTTTT. This sequence joins TRBV4-2 and TRBJ1-4, with 8 positions matching TRBD1. CDR1 LGHNA and CDR2 YNFKEQ come from the germline V gene. The CDR3 contains 15 residues. J was trimmed by 9 bases and V by 0 bases; bases with no gene match: 6.

In its sample, this clonotype was seen many times. V gene TRBV7-9 combines with J gene TRBJ2-1; D ambiguous. The germline V and J ends were trimmed by 0 bases and 3 bases, with 6 bases remaining between them. Germline V lookup: CDR1 SEHNR, CDR2 FQNEAQ (reference sequence). The CDR3 is 14 residues long. CDR3 sequence: CASSLAALYNEQFF. CDR3 coding DNA: TGTGCCAGCAGCTTAGCAGCCCTCTACAATGAGCAGTTCTTC.

This chain joins TRBV7-2 and TRBJ1-4; TRBD1 is a possible D gene (5 bases). The CDR3 has 13 residues. V lost 6 bases and J lost 8, with 13 bases in between. Germline V gives CDR1 SGHTA, CDR2 FQGNSA. The CDR3, as DNA: TGTGCCAGCAGATGGGGGGTAGCAGAAAAACTGTTTTTT. Translation gives CASRWGVAEKLFF.

This clonotype was seen repeatedly, ten times or more. The chain has TRBV20-1 and TRBJ2-7; the D gene is possibly TRBD2 (6 bases). The V end was cut by 5 bases, the J end by 2 bases, with 16 bases between. This CDR3 is built from 14 residues. Germline V gene lookup returns CDR1 DFQATT and CDR2 SNEGSKA (reference sequence). CDR3 sequence: CSAQTRPGAYEQYF. In DNA form, the CDR3 reads TGCAGTGCTCAGACTAGGCCGGGGGCCTACGAGCAGTACTTC.

This clonotype was found many times. Germline and junction disagree at one end, which may indicate a read error. The chain links TRBV20-1 to TRBJ2-4; TRBD2 might be the D (5 bases). Germline CDR1 reads DFQATT; CDR2 reads SNEGSKA (reference sequence). The CDR3 runs 11 residues. DNA for the CDR3: TGCAGTGCTAGTGGACTCACGGGCCGGCACTTC. It specifies CSASGLTGRHF.

This clonotype was detected many times. The rearrangement uses TRBV5-4 and TRBJ2-7, with 10 bases that match TRBD2. The CDR3 runs 17 residues. The germline CDR1 and CDR2 sequences are SGHNT and YYREEE (reference sequence). After removal of 0 bases from V and 4 bases from J, the junction contained 10 bases not matched to a gene. This chain's CDR3 is CASSLGAGGARAYEQYF. CDR3 DNA sequence: TGTGCCAGCAGCTTGGGAGCGGGAGGGGCACGAGCTTACGAGCAGTACTTC.

Many counts were recorded for this clonotype. The rearrangement links TRBV7-3 to TRBJ2-2, with TRBD2 identical over 9 bases. After removal of 3 bases from V and 6 bases from J, the junction contained 5 bases not matched to a gene. Germline V gives CDR1 SGHTA, CDR2 FQGTGA. The CDR3 length is 15 residues. The CDR3 nucleotides read TGTGCCAGCAGCTTGGGACTAGCTAACCCCGGGGAGCTGTTTTTT. This codes for CASSLGLANPGELFF.